Following are 17 T cell receptor beta chains from one sample sequenced in a study of T cell responses to AZD1222 COVID-19 vaccine. Data came from immunoSEQ multiplex PCR; TCRdb stores just in-frame clones and leaves some out. The data show roughly 130,000 clones, approximately 90% seen once. Source: peripheral blood, taken 28 days after the second AZD1222 dose. The receptors come from an adult who received the AZD1222 COVID-19 vaccine.

The chain is built from TRBV4-3 and TRBJ1-1, with 8 bases fitting TRBD1. Germline V CDR1 and CDR2: LGHNA, YSLEER. After removal of 3 bases from V and 8 bases from J, the junction contained 2 bases not matched to a gene. The CDR3 totals 12 residues. The CDR3 nucleotides are TGCGCCAGCAGCCATCGACAGGGGGAAGCTTTCTTT. Translating gives CASSHRQGEAFF.

The CDR3 is CASSYAQGLAYNEQFF. DNA of the CDR3: TGTGCCAGCAGTTACGCCCAGGGACTGGCATACAATGAGCAGTTCTTC. The chain joins TRBV6-6 to TRBJ2-1; D perhaps matches TRBD2 (6 bases). The CDR3 totals 16 residues. V was shortened by 2 bases and J by 4 bases, with 15 bases between the two germline ends. Germline-derived CDR1 and CDR2 are MNHNY and SVGAGI (reference sequence).

This sequence joins TRBV2 and TRBJ2-2; D is undetermined. The length of the CDR3 is 15 residues. The V end lost 1 base, the J end lost 0 bases, and 6 bases lay between the germline ends. Looked up from germline, CDR1 is SNHLY and CDR2 is FYNNEI. CDR3 sequence (DNA): TGTGCCAGCAGTGAAGTCCAGCCGAACACCGGGGAGCTGTTTTTT. Its translation: CASSEVQPNTGELFF.

This sequence joins TRBV4-1 and TRBJ2-5, with TRBD1 as a possible D gene (6 bases). The V end lost 3 bases, the J end lost 5 bases, and 10 bases lay between the germline ends. CDR1 is MGHRA, CDR2 YSYEKL, per germline. This CDR3 is 13 amino acids long. The CDR3 protein is CASSQGAYETQYF. The CDR3 bases are TGCGCCAGCAGCCAGGGGGCCTACGAGACCCAGTACTTC.

The genes are TRBV28 and TRBJ2-2, with D tentatively TRBD2 (6 bases). CDR1 and CDR2 (germline): MDHEN, SYDVKM. This CDR3 region has 14 residues. Trimming stripped 4 bases from V and 5 bases from J, with 11 bases between. The CDR3 region is CASSSRGWTGELFF. As DNA, the CDR3 is TGTGCCAGCAGTTCGCGGGGTTGGACCGGGGAGCTGTTTTTT.

The chain combines TRBV15 with TRBJ1-2, with 9 bases identical to TRBD1. V shed 4 bases and J 13 bases; nucleotides not matched to a gene: 7. Germline loops: CDR1 LNHNV, CDR2 YYDKDF (reference sequence). This CDR3 is 12 amino acids long. CDR3 sequence: CATSTGDRVVTF. DNA for the CDR3: TGTGCCACCAGCACAGGGGACAGGGTAGTCACCTTC.

This chain joins TRBV7-2 and TRBJ2-7; D is ambiguous. Germline-derived CDR1 and CDR2 are SGHTA and FQGNSA. The CDR3 extends over 15 amino acids. The V end was cut by 2 bases, the J end by 0 bases, with 11 bases between. CDR3 amino acids: CASSLTSFSSYEQYF. As DNA, the CDR3 is TGTGCCAGCAGCTTAACCAGTTTCAGCTCCTACGAGCAGTACTTC.

The rearrangement uses TRBV28 and TRBJ1-5, with no clear D. The length of the CDR3 is 15 residues. Trimming pared 6 bases from V and 2 bases from J, leaving 14 bases between. Looked up from germline, CDR1 is MDHEN and CDR2 is SYDVKM. The CDR3 nucleotides read TGTGCCAGCAGCCCGGGCGTCCGGGGCAATCAGCCCCAGCATTTT. Encoded protein: CASSPGVRGNQPQHF.

The chain joins TRBV5-6 to TRBJ2-7; D may match TRBD1 or TRBD2 (6 bases each). The CDR3 is made up of 14 amino acids. Germline V gene data show CDR1 as SGHDT and CDR2 as YYEEEE. V lost 2 bases, J lost 9 bases, and 18 bases lay in between. The DNA for the CDR3 is TGTGCCAGCAGCTTATCGGGGGCCCCCCTAAGGCAGTACTTC. Translation: CASSLSGAPLRQYF.

The rearrangement uses TRBV5-4 and TRBJ1-3, with TRBD1 as a possible D gene (5 bases). The V and J ends lost 4 bases and 0 bases respectively, with 11 bases between them. Germline V gene data show CDR1 as SGHNT and CDR2 as YYREEE (reference sequence). The CDR3 contains 15 residues. The CDR3 loop is CASSPDTFSGNTIYF. CDR3 sequence (DNA): TGTGCCAGCAGCCCGGACACTTTCTCTGGAAACACCATATATTTT.

V usage is TRBV5-4 and J usage is TRBJ1-1; D gene ambiguous. V lost 7 bases and J lost 1, with 11 bases in between. CDR1 is SGHNT, CDR2 YYREEE, per germline (reference sequence). The length of the CDR3 is 13 residues. CDR3 bases: TGTGCCAGCGGATCGGGAGAGAACACTGAAGCTTTCTTT. Protein: CASGSGENTEAFF.

The chain uses TRBV4-3 and TRBJ2-1; 8 nucleotides agree with TRBD2. Trimming removed 1 base from V and 2 bases from J; junction bases left unmatched: 4. Germline V gene lookup returns CDR1 LGHNA and CDR2 YSLEER. The CDR3 length is 16 residues. The CDR3 is CASSQVSGGAYNEQFF. CDR3 nucleotide sequence: TGCGCCAGCAGCCAAGTTTCGGGAGGGGCCTACAATGAGCAGTTCTTC.

In DNA form, the CDR3 reads TGTGCCAGCAGTTACCACGGGCAATTCAGCGGCTATGGCTACACCTTC. Amino acids: CASSYHGQFSGYGYTF. The V call is TRBV6-5, the J call TRBJ1-2; D call uncertain. The CDR3 totals 16 residues. Germline loops: CDR1 MNHEY, CDR2 SVGAGI. With 2 bases removed from V and 4 bases from J, the gap between germline ends came to 17 bases.

In nucleotides, the CDR3 is TGTGCCAGCAGCGTAGTTCAGCGGGAAGGTGAGCAGTTCTTC. This encodes CASSVVQREGEQFF. The V gene is TRBV9, the J gene TRBJ2-1; TRBD2 matches at 7 bases. In germline, CDR1 is SGDLS, CDR2 YYNGEE. This CDR3 has 14 residues. The trim removed 0 bases at V and 9 bases at J, leaving 6 bases unmatched.

The chain combines TRBV6-5 with TRBJ1-5, with 9 bases aligning to TRBD1. V was clipped by 9 bases and J by 4 bases; unmatched bases: 4. The germline CDR1 and CDR2 sequences are MNHEY and SVGAGI. The CDR3 spans 13 residues. In DNA, the CDR3 is TGTGCCAGTACAGGGGGCGGTAATCAGCCCCAGCATTTT. Protein product: CASTGGGNQPQHF.

The CDR3 nucleotides read TGTGCCAGCAGTCCGACACCGAACACTGAAGCTTTCTTT. Protein product: CASSPTPNTEAFF. The chain joins TRBV12-3 or TRBV12-4 to TRBJ1-1; D uncertain. Trimming stripped 5 bases from V and 1 base from J, with 8 bases between. This CDR3 spans 13 amino acids.

This chain connects TRBV5-6 to TRBJ1-2; possibly TRBD1 for D (5 bases). Germline CDR1 SGHDT, CDR2 YYEEEE. CDR3 size: 15 residues. Trimming stripped 1 base from V and 0 bases from J, with 10 bases between. CDR3 DNA sequence: TGTGCCAGCAGCTTGACCGGGGCGGCTAACTATGGCTACACCTTC. Amino acids: CASSLTGAANYGYTF.